Presented here are 7 T cell receptor beta chains from one specimen sequenced in a study of CD8+ T cells in alopecia areata. Described treatment: oral pan-JAK inhibitor, 5-10 mg twice daily. It was cDNA, reverse transcribed from extracted RNA, that served as the sequencing template. Clones were sequenced by immunoSEQ multiplex PCR, and TCRdb holds only the in-frame ones, with some missing. The table shows about 190,000 clones, with more than 55% occurring only once. This specimen consisted of CD4+ T cells sorted from blood, obtained at week 4, from a patient treated with tofacitinib. The receptors were sampled from a human donor with alopecia areata.

V usage is TRBV6-1 and J usage is TRBJ2-3; 9 nucleotides agree with TRBD2. With V trimmed by 4 bases and J by 1 base, 9 bases remained unmatched. The germline CDR1 and CDR2 sequences are MNHNS and SASEGT. The CDR3 is 17 amino acids. CDR3 nucleotide sequence: TGTGCCAGCAGTGCCCATGTGTGGACTAGCGGCACAGATACGCAGTATTTT. It is translated as CASSAHVWTSGTDTQYF.

The chain employs TRBV6-5 and TRBJ2-5; the match to TRBD1 covers 9 bases. V dropped 6 bases and J dropped 4; count of bases not matched to a gene: 3. The CDR3 extends over 13 amino acids. Germline V gene lookup returns CDR1 MNHEY and CDR2 SVGAGI. CDR3 residues: CASSRDRAETQYF. CDR3 sequence (DNA): TGTGCCAGCAGCCGGGACAGGGCAGAGACCCAGTACTTC.

As concerns this clone: One end of the junction does not line up with germline, which may come from a read error. The chain combines TRBV7-7 with TRBJ2-2; the D gene is possibly TRBD1 (6 bases). Germline CDR1 is SSHAT and CDR2 is FNYEAQ (reference sequence). The CDR3 length is 17 residues. As DNA, the CDR3 is TGTGCTAGCAGCTTAGTCCCCGGGACATATAACACCGGGGAGCTGTTTTTT. Amino acid sequence: CASSLVPGTYNTGELFF.

Only one count was recorded for this clone. The chain carries TRBV29-1 and TRBJ2-1; 7 bases are a match to TRBD1. V lost 4 bases and J lost 8; bases outside the gene matches: 11. The CDR3 has 14 residues. Germline assignment: CDR1 SQVTM and CDR2 ANQGSEA. This CDR3 is CSVGRRDSRYEQFF. As DNA, the CDR3 is TGCAGCGTTGGGCGCCGGGACAGCAGATATGAGCAGTTCTTC.

This clone was seen only a few times. Other DNA sequences in the sample encode the same CDR3. This chain joins TRBV29-1 and TRBJ2-5; 8 bases fit TRBD1. V gave up 6 bases and J gave up 5 bases; unmatched junction bases: 8. Per germline, CDR1 SQVTM and CDR2 ANQGSEA. The CDR3 totals 13 residues. CDR3 bases: TGCAGCGTGGTTGGACAGGGACGGGAGACCCAGTACTTC. Residues: CSVVGQGRETQYF. Using reference TRBV29-1 and TRBJ2-5 for the parts outside the CDR3, the full variable domain is SAVISQKPSRDICQRGTSLTIQCQVDSQVTMMFWYRQQPGQSLTLIATANQGSEATYESGFVIDKFPISRPNLTFSTLTVSNMSPEDSSIYLCSVVGQGRETQYFGPGTRLLVL.

V is TRBV2 and J is TRBJ1-2; maybe TRBD1 (5 bases). This CDR3 is 12 amino acids long. Germline V gene lookup returns CDR1 SNHLY and CDR2 FYNNEI. Trimming took 4 bases from V and 8 from J, leaving 11 bases between them. CDR3 DNA: TGTGCCAGCAGTGGGGACCTCAAGGGCTACACCTTC. It codes for CASSGDLKGYTF.

The chain joins TRBV29-1 to TRBJ2-3, with D hard to call. Germline V CDR1 and CDR2: SQVTM, ANQGSEA. CDR3 length: 11 amino acids. V was cut by 3 bases and J by 9 bases, with 10 bases left in between. The CDR3 loop reads CSVDRAQTQYF. The CDR3 bases are TGCAGCGTTGATAGGGCCCAGACGCAGTATTTT.